This T cell receptor beta chain was profiled in a study of control samples from healthy donors and cancer patients. Clones were read by immunoSEQ multiplex PCR, and TCRdb kept only the in-frame ones, dropping some. The sample consists of some 130,000 clones, approximately 92% of them appearing once. Germline V gene sequence: CDR1 ENHRY, CDR2 SYGVKD. The V gene end was trimmed by 3 bases and the J gene end by 0 bases; junction bases not matched to a gene: 5. The CDR3 consists of 16 residues. Input material: blood. The TCR originated in a man younger than 30 in good health. The chain employs TRBV10-3 and TRBJ1-5; 7 nucleotides agree with TRBD1. CDR3 loop: CAISEDRDYSNQPQHF. CDR3 coding DNA: TGTGCCATCAGTGAAGACAGGGACTATAGCAATCAGCCCCAGCATTTT.